This T cell receptor (beta chain) was identified during a study of cytomegalovirus exposure and HLA in healthy donors. Germline V gene data show CDR1 as KGHSH and CDR2 as LQKENI. V gave up 6 bases and J gave up 9 bases; unmatched junction bases: 11. This CDR3 has 14 amino acids. Amplification used 60 Vbeta primers and 13 Jbeta primers. Clones were read by immunoSEQ multiplex PCR, and TCRdb kept only the in-frame ones, dropping some. Of fewer than 110,000 clones in the sample, 75% were seen once. Overall study results and limits: Data from an earlier analysis indicated that most TCR beta V segments were productive either about 87% or about 30% of the time.

Healthy bone marrow donors made up the donor group. At the time of sampling, donors were nominally healthy, though unrecorded immune exposures were likely. Notes on this clone: The antigen is not known.

The chain is built from TRBV18 and TRBJ1-3; 7 bases are a match to TRBD1. The TCR originated in a man aged 45-60 years in good health and CMV-seronegative. The material sequenced was PBMCs. For the CDR3, the DNA is TGTGCCAGCTCGACAGGGCTTACCCCGGGCACCATATATTTT. This encodes CASSTGLTPGTIYF.